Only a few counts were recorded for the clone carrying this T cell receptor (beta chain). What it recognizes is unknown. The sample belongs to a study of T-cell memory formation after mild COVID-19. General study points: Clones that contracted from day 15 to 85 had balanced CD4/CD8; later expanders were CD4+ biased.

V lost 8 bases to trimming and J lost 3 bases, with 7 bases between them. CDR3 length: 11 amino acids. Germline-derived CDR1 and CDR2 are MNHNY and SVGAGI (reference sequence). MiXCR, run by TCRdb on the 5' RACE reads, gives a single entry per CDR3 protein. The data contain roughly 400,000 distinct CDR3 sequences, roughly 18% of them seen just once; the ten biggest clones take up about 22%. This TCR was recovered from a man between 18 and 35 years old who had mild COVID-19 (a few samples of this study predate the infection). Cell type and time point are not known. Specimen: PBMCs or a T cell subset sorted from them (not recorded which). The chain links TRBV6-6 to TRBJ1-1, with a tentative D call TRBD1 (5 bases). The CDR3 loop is CASGTDTEAFF. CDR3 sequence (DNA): TGTGCCAGCGGGACGGACACTGAAGCTTTCTTT.